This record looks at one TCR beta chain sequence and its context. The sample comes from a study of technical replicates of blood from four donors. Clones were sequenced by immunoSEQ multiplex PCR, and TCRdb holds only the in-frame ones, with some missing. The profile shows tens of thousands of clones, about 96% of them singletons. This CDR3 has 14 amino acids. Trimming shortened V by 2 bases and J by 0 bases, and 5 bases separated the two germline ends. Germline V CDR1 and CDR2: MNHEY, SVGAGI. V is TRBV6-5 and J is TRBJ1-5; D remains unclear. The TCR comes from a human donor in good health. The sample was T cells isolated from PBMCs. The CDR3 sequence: CASSYHGSNQPQHF. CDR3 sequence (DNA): TGTGCCAGCAGTTACCACGGTAGCAATCAGCCCCAGCATTTT.